These T cell receptor beta chains were read from a single sample in a study of cytomegalovirus exposure and HLA in healthy donors. Clones were read by immunoSEQ multiplex PCR, and TCRdb kept only the in-frame ones, dropping some. This table holds under 130,000 clones, approximately 70% found once. Sequences were obtained from PBMCs. The receptors come from a man under 40 in good health and CMV-seropositive. CDR3s include the opening cysteine and the closing phenylalanine or tryptophan. Fields, in order: CDR3 DNA, CDR3 protein, J gene, V gene, clone size, D gene. A D gene is named only where the DNA matches it firmly. For some rows the clone size is stated as once, few or many, or as a class when expanded; others skip it.

DNA: TGTGCCAGCAGCCGAGGGACTAGCTTCTACGAGCAGTACTTC
CDR3: CASSRGTSFYEQYF
J: TRBJ2-7
V: TRBV7-9
size: once
D: TRBD2

DNA: TGCGCCAGCAGCTCCCAACCGGGACAGGGGGTCCACGAGCAGTACTTC
CDR3: CASSSQPGQGVHEQYF
J: TRBJ2-7
V: TRBV4-1
size: -
D: TRBD1

DNA: TGTGCCATCAGTGTGCAGGAATCCTACACCTTC
CDR3: CAISVQESYTF
J: TRBJ1-2
V: TRBV10-3
size: -
D: -

DNA: TGCGCCAGCAGCTTGGAGGGGTCCTACGAGCAGTACTTC
CDR3: CASSLEGSYEQYF
J: TRBJ2-7
V: TRBV5-1
size: -
D: -

DNA: TGTGCCAGCAGTCCTGTTTCACAGGGTTCTGAGCAGTTCTTC
CDR3: CASSPVSQGSEQFF
J: TRBJ2-1
V: TRBV5-6
size: -
D: -

DNA: TGCGCCAGCAATGAGGGGGCGTCCTACAATGAGCAGTTCTTC
CDR3: CASNEGASYNEQFF
J: TRBJ2-1
V: TRBV5-1
size: -
D: TRBD1

DNA: TGTGCCAGCAGTGCAGGCGCGAACACCGGGGAGCTGTTTTTT
CDR3: CASSAGANTGELFF
J: TRBJ2-2
V: TRBV6-4
size: -
D: -

DNA: TGTGCCAGCAGTGCGAGGGTTGTTACTGAAGCTTTCTTT
CDR3: CASSARVVTEAFF
J: TRBJ1-1
V: TRBV2
size: few
D: -

DNA: TGTGCCAGCATGACCCATAGCAACCAAGAGACCCAGTACTTC
CDR3: CASMTHSNQETQYF
J: TRBJ2-5
V: TRBV2
size: -
D: -

DNA: TGCGCCAGCAGTTCGGGTCAGGGGACCTACGAGCAGTACTTC
CDR3: CASSSGQGTYEQYF
J: TRBJ2-7
V: TRBV5-1
size: few
D: -

DNA: TGTGCCAGCAGGCTGGGGGGTTCGGTCACCGGGGAGCTGTTTTTT
CDR3: CASRLGGSVTGELFF
J: TRBJ2-2
V: TRBV14
size: -
D: -

DNA: TGTGCCAGCAGTCCCCGACTGAAAACCCCCACAGATACGCAGTATTTT
CDR3: CASSPRLKTPTDTQYF
J: TRBJ2-3
V: TRBV6-6
size: -
D: -

DNA: TGTGCCAGCAGCCAAGATTTGAGGTCTCAGAACACTGAAGCTTTCTTT
CDR3: CASSQDLRSQNTEAFF
J: TRBJ1-1
V: TRBV4-2
size: -
D: -

DNA: TGTGCCAGCAGGTCACTAGCGGGGCCACACAATGAGCAGTTCTTC
CDR3: CASRSLAGPHNEQFF
J: TRBJ2-1
V: TRBV7-9
size: -
D: TRBD2

DNA: TGTGCCAGCAGTGAACTAGCGGGGATCAATGAGCAGTTCTTC
CDR3: CASSELAGINEQFF
J: TRBJ2-1
V: TRBV6-4
size: -
D: TRBD2

DNA: TGTGCCAGCAGCTCGACAGGGGGCTCGTACAATGAGCAGTTCTTC
CDR3: CASSSTGGSYNEQFF
J: TRBJ2-1
V: TRBV5-6
size: -
D: TRBD1

DNA: TGTGCCAGCAGCGTCGGGACAGCCCAAGAGACCCAGTACTTC
CDR3: CASSVGTAQETQYF
J: TRBJ2-5
V: TRBV9
size: -
D: TRBD1

DNA: TGTGCCAGCAGCCCAACGGGACAGGGTGAATTGGGGGAGCTGTTTTTT
CDR3: CASSPTGQGELGELFF
J: TRBJ2-2
V: TRBV5-8
size: -
D: TRBD1

DNA: TGTGCCAGCAGCTCCATTCAGGGGAGCGAGCAGTACTTC
CDR3: CASSSIQGSEQYF
J: TRBJ2-7
V: TRBV5-4
size: -
D: -

DNA: TGTGCCAGCAGCCCGGACTACACCGGGGAGCTGTTTTTT
CDR3: CASSPDYTGELFF
J: TRBJ2-2
V: TRBV9
size: -
D: -

DNA: TGTGCCAGCAGTTACTCCCAGGGGGAAAGCAATCAGCCCCAGCATTTT
CDR3: CASSYSQGESNQPQHF
J: TRBJ1-5
V: TRBV6-6
size: few
D: TRBD1

DNA: TGTGCCAGCAGTTCCCCGACAGGGTTAGCTAACTATGGCTACACCTTC
CDR3: CASSSPTGLANYGYTF
J: TRBJ1-2
V: TRBV6-5
size: -
D: TRBD1

DNA: TGTGCCAGCAGACCGGGGCGGGGAACCGGGGAGCTGTTTTTT
CDR3: CASRPGRGTGELFF
J: TRBJ2-2
V: TRBV6-1
size: -
D: -

DNA: TGTGCCAGCAGCCAAGGACTAGACGTAATCCACGAGCAGTACTTC
CDR3: CASSQGLDVIHEQYF
J: TRBJ2-7
V: TRBV7-8
size: -
D: TRBD2

DNA: TGTGCCAGCAGTATAATACAGGGGGCATTTGAAAAACTGTTTTTT
CDR3: CASSIIQGAFEKLFF
J: TRBJ1-4
V: TRBV11-2
size: few
D: TRBD1

DNA: TGTGCCAGCAGTGTGGGCCGATCGGTCTCTGGCTACACCTTC
CDR3: CASSVGRSVSGYTF
J: TRBJ1-2
V: TRBV2
size: -
D: -

DNA: TGTGCCAGCAGCCCTACTCGACAAGGGACTGGGGAGCTGTTTTTT
CDR3: CASSPTRQGTGELFF
J: TRBJ2-2
V: TRBV7-9
size: few
D: -

DNA: TGTGCCAGCAGCCTTCTCCCCCTCCACTTT
CDR3: CASSLLPLHF
J: TRBJ1-6
V: TRBV27
size: -
D: -

DNA: TGTGCCAGCAGCTCCATCTCCGGGGTTAGCTACACCTTC
CDR3: CASSSISGVSYTF
J: TRBJ1-2
V: TRBV14
size: few
D: -

DNA: TGCGCCAGCAGCCTCCTCCCGGGGACTCCAGCTGAAGCTTTCTTT
CDR3: CASSLLPGTPAEAFF
J: TRBJ1-1
V: TRBV4-1
size: -
D: -

DNA: TGTGCCAGCAGCCAATTAGCGGGGGGGTTGGATGAGCAGTTCTTC
CDR3: CASSQLAGGLDEQFF
J: TRBJ2-1
V: TRBV14
size: -
D: TRBD2

DNA: TGTGCCAGCAGTGAAGTAGCGGGGGGGCCAGATACGCAGTATTTT
CDR3: CASSEVAGGPDTQYF
J: TRBJ2-3
V: TRBV6-1
size: -
D: TRBD2

DNA: TGTGCCAGTATGGGGAGCACTGAAGCTTTCTTT
CDR3: CASMGSTEAFF
J: TRBJ1-1
V: TRBV19
size: few
D: -

DNA: TGCGCCAGCAGCTTGACGACTAGCGCAGATACGCAGTATTTT
CDR3: CASSLTTSADTQYF
J: TRBJ2-3
V: TRBV5-1
size: few
D: TRBD2

DNA: TGTGCCATCAGCCTCTCCCCCAGCGGGGGGGCTGAGCAGTTCTTC
CDR3: CAISLSPSGGAEQFF
J: TRBJ2-1
V: TRBV10-3
size: -
D: TRBD2

DNA: TGTGCCAGCAGTGTCAGCGGGGGGGCCTCAGGTTACGAGCAGTACTTC
CDR3: CASSVSGGASGYEQYF
J: TRBJ2-7
V: TRBV9
size: -
D: TRBD2

DNA: TGTGCCAGCAGCTTAACTACTAGCGGGGGCTGGGGCGAGCAGTACTTC
CDR3: CASSLTTSGGWGEQYF
J: TRBJ2-7
V: TRBV7-8
size: -
D: TRBD2

DNA: TGCGCCAGCAGCCAAGCTCGGGGGGGTTTAGGCTACACCTTC
CDR3: CASSQARGGLGYTF
J: TRBJ1-2
V: TRBV4-1
size: -
D: -

DNA: TGTGCCAGCAGTGACAGGGATATCGATCAGCCCCAGCATTTT
CDR3: CASSDRDIDQPQHF
J: TRBJ1-5
V: TRBV2
size: -
D: -

DNA: TGCGCCAGCAGTGGACTGGGACAGGGCGGTGGCAATCAGCCCCAGCATTTT
CDR3: CASSGLGQGGGNQPQHF
J: TRBJ1-5
V: TRBV10-2
size: -
D: TRBD1

DNA: TGTGCCAGCAGTTCCCCGAGGGTCACAGATACGCAGTATTTT
CDR3: CASSSPRVTDTQYF
J: TRBJ2-3
V: TRBV6-5
size: -
D: -

DNA: TGCGCCAGCAGCTTGGCGGTGAACACTGAAGCTTTCTTT
CDR3: CASSLAVNTEAFF
J: TRBJ1-1
V: TRBV5-1
size: -
D: -

DNA: TGTGCCAGCAGCTTAGAAATCACCTACAATGAGCAGTTCTTC
CDR3: CASSLEITYNEQFF
J: TRBJ2-1
V: TRBV7-6
size: -
D: -

DNA: TGCGCCAGCAGCCAATTCATCCAGGGGGGATACAATGAGCAGTTCTTC
CDR3: CASSQFIQGGYNEQFF
J: TRBJ2-1
V: TRBV5-1
size: -
D: -

DNA: TGTGCCAGCAGCTTAAGTCCCTTTCTACTAGTAGGCTACACCTTC
CDR3: CASSLSPFLLVGYTF
J: TRBJ1-2
V: TRBV7-2
size: -
D: -

DNA: TGTGCCAGCAGTCTGACAGGGTTTAATTCACCCCTCCACTTT
CDR3: CASSLTGFNSPLHF
J: TRBJ1-6
V: TRBV6-5
size: -
D: TRBD1

DNA: TGCGCCAGCAGTTTGACAGGGGAGGCTGAGCAGTTCTTC
CDR3: CASSLTGEAEQFF
J: TRBJ2-1
V: TRBV10-1
size: -
D: TRBD1

DNA: TGTGCCAGCAGCCTCGGGACAGGGTCGGCTGGCTACACCTTC
CDR3: CASSLGTGSAGYTF
J: TRBJ1-2
V: TRBV6-5
size: -
D: TRBD1

DNA: TGTGCCAGTAGTAAAGGGGACGAGCAGTACTTC
CDR3: CASSKGDEQYF
J: TRBJ2-7
V: TRBV19
size: -
D: -

DNA: TGCGCCAGCAGCTTGACAGGGGGCAGTTATGGCTACACCTTC
CDR3: CASSLTGGSYGYTF
J: TRBJ1-2
V: TRBV5-1
size: -
D: TRBD1

DNA: TGTGCCTGGAGTGTACTAGCGGGATACGAGCAGTACTTC
CDR3: CAWSVLAGYEQYF
J: TRBJ2-7
V: TRBV30
size: -
D: TRBD2

DNA: TGTGCCAGCAGCCCTCCGGGGACCTACGAGCAGTACTTC
CDR3: CASSPPGTYEQYF
J: TRBJ2-7
V: TRBV7-9
size: -
D: -

DNA: TGTGCCAGCAGTGAATTTTACTGGGGAGCCCACGAGCAGTACTTC
CDR3: CASSEFYWGAHEQYF
J: TRBJ2-7
V: TRBV6-1
size: -
D: -

DNA: TGTGCCAGTAGTAAGGGACAGCTCTACGAGCAGTACTTC
CDR3: CASSKGQLYEQYF
J: TRBJ2-7
V: TRBV19
size: -
D: TRBD1

DNA: TGTGCCAGCAGCGGGACAGGGATGGTGGGGGAGACCCAGTACTTC
CDR3: CASSGTGMVGETQYF
J: TRBJ2-5
V: TRBV6-5
size: -
D: TRBD1

DNA: TGCAGTGCTTACAGTCTACGGGAGCAGTACTTC
CDR3: CSAYSLREQYF
J: TRBJ2-7
V: TRBV20-1
size: -
D: -

DNA: TGTGCCAGCAGCTTGGCCGGGACGGAGGGGACCTATGGCTACACCTTC
CDR3: CASSLAGTEGTYGYTF
J: TRBJ1-2
V: TRBV7-9
size: -
D: -

DNA: TGTGCCAGCAGTCCCGGGTCAGTCACCGGGGAGCTGTTTTTT
CDR3: CASSPGSVTGELFF
J: TRBJ2-2
V: TRBV6-1
size: -
D: -

DNA: TGTGCCAGTAGTATACCAGGTCTCCTGGGAAACACCATATATTTT
CDR3: CASSIPGLLGNTIYF
J: TRBJ1-3
V: TRBV19
size: -
D: -

DNA: TGTGCCAGCAGTGCTAGCGGGGGGTCCAATACGCAGTATTTT
CDR3: CASSASGGSNTQYF
J: TRBJ2-3
V: TRBV2
size: -
D: TRBD2